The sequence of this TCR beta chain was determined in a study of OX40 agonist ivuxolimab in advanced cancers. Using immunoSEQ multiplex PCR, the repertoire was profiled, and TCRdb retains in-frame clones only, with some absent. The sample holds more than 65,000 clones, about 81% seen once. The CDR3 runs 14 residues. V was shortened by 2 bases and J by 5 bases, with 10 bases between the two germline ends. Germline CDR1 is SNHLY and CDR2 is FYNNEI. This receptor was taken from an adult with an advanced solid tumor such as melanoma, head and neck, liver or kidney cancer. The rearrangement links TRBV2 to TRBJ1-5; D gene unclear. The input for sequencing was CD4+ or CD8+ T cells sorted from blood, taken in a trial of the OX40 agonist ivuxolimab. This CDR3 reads CASSERPVDQPQHF. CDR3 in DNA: TGTGCCAGCAGTGAAAGGCCGGTGGATCAGCCCCAGCATTTT.